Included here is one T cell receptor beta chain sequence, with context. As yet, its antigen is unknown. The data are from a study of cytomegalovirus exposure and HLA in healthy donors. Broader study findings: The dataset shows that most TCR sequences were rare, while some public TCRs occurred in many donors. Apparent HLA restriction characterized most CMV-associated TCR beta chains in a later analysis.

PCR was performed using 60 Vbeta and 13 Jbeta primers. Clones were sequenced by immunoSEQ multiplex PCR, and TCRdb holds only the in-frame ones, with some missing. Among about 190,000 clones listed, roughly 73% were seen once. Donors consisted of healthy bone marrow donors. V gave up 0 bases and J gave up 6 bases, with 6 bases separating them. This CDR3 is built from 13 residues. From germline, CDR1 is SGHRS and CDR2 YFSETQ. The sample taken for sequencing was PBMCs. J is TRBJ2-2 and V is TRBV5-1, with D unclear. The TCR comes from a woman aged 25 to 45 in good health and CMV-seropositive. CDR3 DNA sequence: TGCGCCAGCAGCTTGGCTGAGGCCGGGGAGCTGTTTTTT. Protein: CASSLAEAGELFF.